Listed below are T cell receptor beta chains from one sample, sequenced in a study of beta chain features in type 1 diabetes. Libraries were prepared by immunoSEQ multiplex PCR; TCRdb keeps only in-frame clonotypes and omits some of them. The sample carries around 300,000 clones, 13% to 15% recorded once. Sequencing was done on a sample of central memory CD4+ T cells from blood. The receptors were sampled from a man aged 30-40 years in good health. The CDR3 runs from the conserved cysteine through the conserved F or W. D genes are given only for firm matches. Clone size, where shown, is once, few, many, or a class for clones that have expanded.

j_gene: TRBJ2-2; len: 13; abundance: -; v_gene: TRBV27; d_gene: -; CDR3nt: TGTGCCAGCAGTAGTTGGGTTGCCGGGGAGCTGTTTTTT; CDR3aa: CASSSWVAGELFF
j_gene: TRBJ1-6; len: 14; abundance: few; v_gene: TRBV7-2; d_gene: -; CDR3nt: TGTGCCAGCAGCCCGGGGACCTCTAATTCACCCCTCCACTTT; CDR3aa: CASSPGTSNSPLHF
j_gene: TRBJ1-4; len: 13; abundance: few; v_gene: TRBV6-5; d_gene: -; CDR3nt: TGTGCCAGCAGCAGCAGGGTTGGGGAAAAACTGTTTTTT; CDR3aa: CASSSRVGEKLFF
j_gene: TRBJ1-2; len: 13; abundance: few; v_gene: TRBV5-1; d_gene: -; CDR3nt: TGCGCCAGCAGCTTGAGGACCGACTATGGCTACACCTTC; CDR3aa: CASSLRTDYGYTF
j_gene: TRBJ1-2; len: 15; abundance: -; v_gene: TRBV7-3; d_gene: TRBD1; CDR3nt: TGTGCCAGCAGCCCCCGGACAGGGGCGCCTCAAGGCTACACCTTC; CDR3aa: CASSPRTGAPQGYTF
j_gene: TRBJ1-1; len: 16; abundance: -; v_gene: TRBV12-5; d_gene: TRBD1; CDR3nt: TGTGCTAGTGGTTTGGTACAGGGACAGGGGAACACTGAAGCTTTCTTT; CDR3aa: CASGLVQGQGNTEAFF
j_gene: TRBJ2-5; len: 16; abundance: few; v_gene: TRBV5-1; d_gene: TRBD2; CDR3nt: TGCGCCACCTCCGGGACTAGCGGGGGGGCCCGAGAGACCCAGTACTTC; CDR3aa: CATSGTSGGARETQYF
j_gene: TRBJ2-1; len: 14; abundance: many; v_gene: TRBV7-9; d_gene: -; CDR3nt: TGTGCCAGCAGCTTTCAAGGGGGGAACAATGAGCAGTTCTTC; CDR3aa: CASSFQGGNNEQFF
j_gene: TRBJ2-7; len: 14; abundance: few; v_gene: TRBV6-1; d_gene: TRBD1; CDR3nt: TGTGCCAGCAGGCATCCGGGACAGGGGTACGAGCAGTACTTC; CDR3aa: CASRHPGQGYEQYF
j_gene: TRBJ2-2; len: 14; abundance: -; v_gene: TRBV29-1; d_gene: TRBD1; CDR3nt: TGCAGCGTTGGACTCGGGACAGCCACCGGGGAGCTGTTTTTT; CDR3aa: CSVGLGTATGELFF
j_gene: TRBJ2-2; len: 14; abundance: -; v_gene: TRBV7-2; d_gene: -; CDR3nt: TGTGCCAGCAGCCCCAGGTCCCACACCGGGGAGCTGTTTTTT; CDR3aa: CASSPRSHTGELFF
j_gene: TRBJ1-3; len: 16; abundance: few; v_gene: TRBV18; d_gene: -; CDR3nt: TGTGCCAGCTCACCGGGGGACATTACCTCTGGAAACACCATATATTTT; CDR3aa: CASSPGDITSGNTIYF
j_gene: TRBJ1-3; len: 17; abundance: -; v_gene: TRBV4-1; d_gene: -; CDR3nt: TGCGCCAGCAGCCGTGAAGGAACCTCAGGGAGCGGAAACACCATATATTTT; CDR3aa: CASSREGTSGSGNTIYF
j_gene: TRBJ1-2; len: 13; abundance: -; v_gene: TRBV6-6; d_gene: -; CDR3nt: TGTGCCAGCAGACACGAAGCAGGAGAAGGCTACACCTTC; CDR3aa: CASRHEAGEGYTF
j_gene: TRBJ2-1; len: 16; abundance: once; v_gene: TRBV11-3; d_gene: TRBD2; CDR3nt: TGTGCCAGCAGCTCACGGACTAGCGGGATGGGCAATGAGCAGTTCTTC; CDR3aa: CASSSRTSGMGNEQFF
j_gene: TRBJ2-3; len: 16; abundance: -; v_gene: TRBV2; d_gene: TRBD2; CDR3nt: TGTGCCAGCAGAGTGGGGACTAGCGGGAGAAGAGGTACGCAGTATTTT; CDR3aa: CASRVGTSGRRGTQYF
j_gene: TRBJ1-1; len: 14; abundance: few; v_gene: TRBV6-4; d_gene: -; CDR3nt: TGTGCCAGCAAGCCGCAGTCCATGAACACTGAAGCTTTCTTT; CDR3aa: CASKPQSMNTEAFF
j_gene: TRBJ2-2; len: 18; abundance: -; v_gene: TRBV12-5; d_gene: -; CDR3nt: TGTGCTAGTGGTTTGCCTCCAGAAGCGGGTTCGAACACCGGGGAGCTGTTTTTT; CDR3aa: CASGLPPEAGSNTGELFF
j_gene: TRBJ2-5; len: 12; abundance: -; v_gene: TRBV7-2; d_gene: -; CDR3nt: TGTGCCAGCAGCTGGGGGTGGGAGACCCAGTACTTC; CDR3aa: CASSWGWETQYF
j_gene: TRBJ2-3; len: 18; abundance: -; v_gene: TRBV9; d_gene: TRBD2; CDR3nt: TGTGCCAGCAGCCCGACTAGCGGGGGCCCCCAGGGCACAGATACGCAGTATTTT; CDR3aa: CASSPTSGGPQGTDTQYF
j_gene: TRBJ2-1; len: 15; abundance: -; v_gene: TRBV5-1; d_gene: TRBD2; CDR3nt: TGCGCCAGCAGCGTAGCGGGGAGCTCCTACAATGAGCAGTTCTTC; CDR3aa: CASSVAGSSYNEQFF
j_gene: TRBJ2-7; len: 12; abundance: -; v_gene: TRBV5-1; d_gene: -; CDR3nt: TGCGCCAGCAGCTTCTCCGGCTACGAGCAGTACTTC; CDR3aa: CASSFSGYEQYF
j_gene: TRBJ2-7; len: 11; abundance: few; v_gene: TRBV20-1; d_gene: -; CDR3nt: TGCAGTGTAAGGGATGGATACGAGCAGTACTTC; CDR3aa: CSVRDGYEQYF